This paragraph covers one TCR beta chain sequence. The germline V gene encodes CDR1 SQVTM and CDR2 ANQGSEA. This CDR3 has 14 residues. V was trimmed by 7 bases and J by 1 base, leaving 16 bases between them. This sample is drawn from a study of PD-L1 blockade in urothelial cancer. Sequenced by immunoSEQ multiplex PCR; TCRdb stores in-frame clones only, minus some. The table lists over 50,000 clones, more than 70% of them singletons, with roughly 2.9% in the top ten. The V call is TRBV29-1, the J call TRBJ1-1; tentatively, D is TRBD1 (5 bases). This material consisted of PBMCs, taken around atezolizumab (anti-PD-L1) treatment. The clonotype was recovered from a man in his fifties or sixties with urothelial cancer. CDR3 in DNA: TGCAGCGGCGGTATGACAGCCTCGAACACTGAAGCTTTCTTT. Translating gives CSGGMTASNTEAFF.